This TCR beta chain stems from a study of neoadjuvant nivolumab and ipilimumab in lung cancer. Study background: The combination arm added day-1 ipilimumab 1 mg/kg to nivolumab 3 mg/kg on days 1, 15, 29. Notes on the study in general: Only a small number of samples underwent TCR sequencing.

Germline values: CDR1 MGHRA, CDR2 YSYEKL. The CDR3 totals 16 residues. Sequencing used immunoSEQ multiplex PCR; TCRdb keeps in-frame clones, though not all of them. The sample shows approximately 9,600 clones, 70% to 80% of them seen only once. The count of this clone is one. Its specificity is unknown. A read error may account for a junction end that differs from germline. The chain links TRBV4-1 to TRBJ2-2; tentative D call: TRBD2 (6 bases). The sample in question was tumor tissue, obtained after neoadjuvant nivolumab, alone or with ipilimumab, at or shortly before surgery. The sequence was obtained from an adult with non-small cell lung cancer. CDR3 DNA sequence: TGCGCCAGCAGCCAAGCGGCTGGCGGGAACTCCGGGGAGCTGTTTTTT. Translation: CASSQAAGGNSGELFF.